Listed below are T cell receptor beta chains from one sample, sequenced in a study of T-cell memory formation after mild COVID-19. TCRdb itself ran the 5' RACE reads through MiXCR, one entry per CDR3 protein. The data contain 110,000 or so distinct CDR3 sequences, 20% to 25% of them singletons. Material: PBMCs or a T cell subset sorted from them (not recorded which). The source is a man aged 18-30 years who had mild COVID-19 (a few samples of this study predate the infection). Cell type and time point are not known. Each CDR3 is given with its conserved first and last residue. The D gene is left open where the match is weak. Clone sizes are given selectively: once, few, many, or a class where the clone is expanded.

CDR3aa	CDR3nt	abundance	d_gene	v_gene	j_gene
CASSFGELTDTQYF	TGTGCCAGCAGTTTTGGGGAATTAACAGATACGCAGTATTTT	.	.	TRBV12-3/TRBV12-4	TRBJ2-3
CASSEGVGWETQYF	TGCGCCAGCAGTGAAGGGGTCGGGTGGGAGACCCAGTACTTC	few	.	TRBV5-1	TRBJ2-5
CSAREQETQYF	TGCAGTGCTAGAGAACAAGAGACCCAGTACTTC	.	.	TRBV20-1	TRBJ2-5
CASSLGTGNTGELFF	TGTGCCAGCAGCCTTGGCACAGGCAACACCGGGGAGCTGTTTTTT	few	.	TRBV4-2	TRBJ2-2
CASSQDGGVPTGELFF	TGCGCCAGCAGCCAAGATGGAGGCGTCCCGACCGGGGAGCTGTTTTTT	few	.	TRBV4-1	TRBJ2-2
CASSHRAKRELFF	TGTGCCAGCAGCCACCGGGCCAAAAGGGAGCTGTTTTTT	few	.	TRBV5-6	TRBJ2-2
CASSEQGRETQYF	TGTGCCAGCAGTGAACAGGGGCGAGAGACCCAGTACTTC	.	TRBD1	TRBV12-3/TRBV12-4	TRBJ2-5
CASSLAENEKLFF	TGTGCCAGCAGCTTAGCCGAGAATGAAAAACTGTTTTTT	few	.	TRBV7-9	TRBJ1-4
CSAREANTGELFF	TGCAGTGCTAGGGAGGCGAACACCGGGGAGCTGTTTTTT	.	.	TRBV20-1	TRBJ2-2
CASSQPPGGPNTGELFF	TGCGCCAGCAGCCAGCCTCCAGGGGGTCCGAACACCGGGGAGCTGTTTTTT	medium-sized	TRBD1	TRBV4-1	TRBJ2-2
CASSLGQELIQPQHF	TGTGCCAGCAGTTTGGGACAGGAGCTTATTCAGCCCCAGCATTTT	few	TRBD1	TRBV2	TRBJ1-5
CASSPPVGGQGWPDTQYF	TGTGCCAGCAGCCCCCCTGTTGGGGGACAGGGGTGGCCAGATACGCAGTATTTT	.	TRBD1	TRBV11-2	TRBJ2-3
CASSQESRDTDTQYF	TGCGCCAGCAGTCAAGAGTCCCGAGACACAGATACGCAGTATTTT	.	.	TRBV23-1	TRBJ2-3
CASRGDSDEQFF	TGCGCCAGCAGAGGGGACAGCGATGAGCAGTTCTTC	.	TRBD1	TRBV4-1	TRBJ2-1
CASSSWGPSINEQFF	TGTGCCAGCAGCTCCTGGGGACCGAGTATCAATGAGCAGTTCTTC	few	.	TRBV3-1	TRBJ2-1
CASSLGQTSSTYEQYF	TGTGCCAGCAGCTTAGGACAGACCAGTTCCACCTACGAGCAGTACTTC	.	.	TRBV5-5	TRBJ2-7
CASSPTSGGPGELFF	TGTGCCAGCAGCCCGACTAGCGGGGGGCCCGGGGAGCTGTTTTTT	.	TRBD2	TRBV4-2	TRBJ2-2
CASRPRQVGMDEQYF	TGCGCCAGCCGGCCCCGACAGGTAGGAATGGACGAGCAGTACTTC	.	.	TRBV5-1	TRBJ2-7
CASNLPGDNQYGYTF	TGTGCCAGCAATCTACCAGGGGACAACCAGTATGGCTACACCTTC	few	.	TRBV7-9	TRBJ1-2
CASSLGQGYTF	TGCGCCAGCAGCCTCGGACAGGGCTACACCTTC	few	.	TRBV5-1	TRBJ1-2
CASDTLAGGLNEQFF	TGTGCCAGCGACACCTTAGCGGGGGGGCTCAATGAGCAGTTCTTC	.	TRBD2	TRBV25-1	TRBJ2-1
CASSLMGQTTGELFF	TGTGCCAGCAGCTTAATGGGACAGACCACCGGGGAGCTGTTTTTT	few	TRBD1	TRBV7-6	TRBJ2-2
CASSQDRLGEIEKLFF	TGCGCCAGCAGCCAGGACAGACTTGGGGAGATTGAAAAACTGTTTTTT	few	.	TRBV4-3	TRBJ1-4
CASSLAGTGANTGELFF	TGTGCCAGCAGCTTAGCGGGGACAGGGGCGAACACCGGGGAGCTGTTTTTT	.	TRBD1	TRBV7-6	TRBJ2-2
CASTLGPAVNTGELFF	TGTGCCAGCACTCTAGGGCCTGCTGTGAACACCGGGGAGCTGTTTTTT	few	.	TRBV27	TRBJ2-2
CASSQVASGNTIYF	TGCGCCAGCAGCCAAGTGGCCTCTGGAAACACCATATATTTT	.	.	TRBV4-1	TRBJ1-3
CASSPFAGGETQYF	TGTGCCAGCAGTCCTTTCGCGGGGGGTGAGACCCAGTACTTC	few	TRBD2	TRBV6-6	TRBJ2-5
CASSVGGTYEQYF	TGCGCCAGCAGTGTCGGAGGTACCTACGAGCAGTACTTC	once	.	TRBV5-1	TRBJ2-7
CASSYGQGGGNTIYF	TGTGCCAGCAGCTACGGACAGGGAGGCGGAAACACCATATATTTT	.	TRBD1	TRBV11-2	TRBJ1-3
CASSWGAERGYTF	TGTGCCAGCAGCTGGGGGGCAGAGCGGGGCTACACCTTC	.	.	TRBV5-6	TRBJ1-2
CASSVGGKIEAFF	TGTGCCAGCAGCGTTGGGGGGAAGATTGAAGCTTTCTTT	few	.	TRBV7-9	TRBJ1-1
CASSREDRGHSYTF	TGTGCCAGCAGCCGAGAGGACAGGGGGCACAGCTACACCTTC	.	TRBD1	TRBV14	TRBJ1-2